This T cell receptor (beta chain) was retrieved from a study of T cell repertoires in cytomegalovirus infection. Study details: Public TCR beta signatures were indicative of both CMV infection and a matching HLA type. Regarding the study as a whole: It was HLA-C-restricted CMV-specific TCR beta clonotypes that dominated the response ex vivo.

In regard to this clonotype: As yet, its antigen is unknown.

TCRdb re-called the reads through MiXCR, storing one row per CDR3 protein. The sample holds roughly 860,000 distinct CDR3 sequences; about 33% are singletons and the top ten take under 15%. The CDR3 consists of 15 residues. The germline V gene has CDR1 SGDLS and CDR2 YYNGEE. J lost 4 bases, V lost 0 bases, and 4 bases had no gene match. This receptor was obtained from a human donor in good health (CMV status not recorded). Some clones in this sample may be carry-over from other donors' samples. Source: cultured CD8+ T cells from PBMCs, taken from culture after CMV antigen stimulation. V usage is TRBV9 and J usage is TRBJ2-5; TRBD2 matches at 9 bases. The CDR3 region has the DNA TGTGCCAGCAGCGTAGAGCGGGGGGCGGGAGAGACCCAGTACTTC. Translated, it gives CASSVERGAGETQYF.